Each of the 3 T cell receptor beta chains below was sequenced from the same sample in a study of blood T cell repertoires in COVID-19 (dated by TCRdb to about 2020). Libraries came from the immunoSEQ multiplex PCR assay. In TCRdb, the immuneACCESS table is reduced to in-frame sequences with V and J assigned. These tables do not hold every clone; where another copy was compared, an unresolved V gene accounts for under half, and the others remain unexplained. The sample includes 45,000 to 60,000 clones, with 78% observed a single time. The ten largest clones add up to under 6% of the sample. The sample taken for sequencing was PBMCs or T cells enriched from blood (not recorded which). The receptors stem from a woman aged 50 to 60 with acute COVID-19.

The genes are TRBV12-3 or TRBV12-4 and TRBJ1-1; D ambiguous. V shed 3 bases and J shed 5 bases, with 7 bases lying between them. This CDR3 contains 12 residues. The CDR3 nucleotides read TGTGCCAGCAGTTTGACGCGGACTGAAGCTTTCTTT. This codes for CASSLTRTEAFF.

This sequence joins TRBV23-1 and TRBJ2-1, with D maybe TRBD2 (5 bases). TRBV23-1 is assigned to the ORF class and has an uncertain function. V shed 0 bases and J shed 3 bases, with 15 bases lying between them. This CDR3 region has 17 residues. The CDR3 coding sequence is TGCGCCAGCAGTCAATCTTCCGCTAGCCCCCACTACAATGAGCAGTTCTTC. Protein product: CASSQSSASPHYNEQFF.

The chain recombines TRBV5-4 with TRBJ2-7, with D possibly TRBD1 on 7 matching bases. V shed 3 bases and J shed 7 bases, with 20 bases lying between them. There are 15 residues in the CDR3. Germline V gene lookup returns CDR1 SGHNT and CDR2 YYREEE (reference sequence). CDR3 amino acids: CASSSPQGGPSEQYF. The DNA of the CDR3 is TGTGCCAGCAGCTCCCCTCAGGGGGGCCCGAGTGAGCAGTACTTC.